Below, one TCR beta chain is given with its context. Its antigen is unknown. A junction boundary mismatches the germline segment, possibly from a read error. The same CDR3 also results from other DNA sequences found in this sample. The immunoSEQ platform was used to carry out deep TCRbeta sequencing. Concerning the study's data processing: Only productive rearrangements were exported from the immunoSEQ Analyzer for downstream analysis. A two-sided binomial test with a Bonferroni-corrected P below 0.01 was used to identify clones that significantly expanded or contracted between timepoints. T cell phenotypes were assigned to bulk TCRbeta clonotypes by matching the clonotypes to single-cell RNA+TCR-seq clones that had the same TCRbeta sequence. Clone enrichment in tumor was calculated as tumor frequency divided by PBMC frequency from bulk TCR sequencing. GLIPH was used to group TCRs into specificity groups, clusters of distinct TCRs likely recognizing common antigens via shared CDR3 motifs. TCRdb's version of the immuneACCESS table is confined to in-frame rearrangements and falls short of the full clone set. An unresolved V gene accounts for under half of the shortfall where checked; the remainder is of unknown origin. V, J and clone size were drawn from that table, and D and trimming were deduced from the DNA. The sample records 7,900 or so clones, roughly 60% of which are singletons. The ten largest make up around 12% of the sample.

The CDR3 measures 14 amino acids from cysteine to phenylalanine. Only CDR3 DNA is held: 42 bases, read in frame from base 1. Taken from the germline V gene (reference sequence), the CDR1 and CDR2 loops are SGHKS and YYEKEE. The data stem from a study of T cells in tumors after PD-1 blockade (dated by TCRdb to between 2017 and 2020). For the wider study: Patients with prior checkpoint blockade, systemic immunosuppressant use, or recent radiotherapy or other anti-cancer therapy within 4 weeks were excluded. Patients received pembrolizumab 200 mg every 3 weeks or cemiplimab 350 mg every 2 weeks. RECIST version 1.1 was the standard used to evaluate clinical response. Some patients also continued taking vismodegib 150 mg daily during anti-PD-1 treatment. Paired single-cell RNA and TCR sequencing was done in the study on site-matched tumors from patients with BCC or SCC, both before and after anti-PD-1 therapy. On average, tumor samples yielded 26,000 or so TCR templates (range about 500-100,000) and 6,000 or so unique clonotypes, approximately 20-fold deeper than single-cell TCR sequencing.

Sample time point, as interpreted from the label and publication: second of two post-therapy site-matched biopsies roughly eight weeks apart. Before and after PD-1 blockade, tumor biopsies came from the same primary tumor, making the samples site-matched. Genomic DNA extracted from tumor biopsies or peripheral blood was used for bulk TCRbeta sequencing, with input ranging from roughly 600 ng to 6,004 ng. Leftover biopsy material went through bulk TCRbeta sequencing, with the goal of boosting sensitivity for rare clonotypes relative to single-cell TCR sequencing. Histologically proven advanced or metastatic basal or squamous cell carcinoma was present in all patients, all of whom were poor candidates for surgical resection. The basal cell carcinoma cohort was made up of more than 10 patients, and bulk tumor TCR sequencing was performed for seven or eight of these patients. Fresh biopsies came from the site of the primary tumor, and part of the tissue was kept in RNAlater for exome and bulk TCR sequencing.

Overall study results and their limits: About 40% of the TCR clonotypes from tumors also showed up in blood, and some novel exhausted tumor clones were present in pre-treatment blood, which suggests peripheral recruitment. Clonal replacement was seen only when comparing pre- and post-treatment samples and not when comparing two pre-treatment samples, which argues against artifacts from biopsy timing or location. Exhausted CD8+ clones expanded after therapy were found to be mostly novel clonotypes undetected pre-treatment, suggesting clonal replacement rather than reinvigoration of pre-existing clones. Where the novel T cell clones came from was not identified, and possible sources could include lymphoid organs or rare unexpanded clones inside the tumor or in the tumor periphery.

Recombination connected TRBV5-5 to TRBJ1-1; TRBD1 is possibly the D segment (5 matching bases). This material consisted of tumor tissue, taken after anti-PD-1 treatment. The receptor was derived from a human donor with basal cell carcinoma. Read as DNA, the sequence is TGTGCCAGCAGCTTAGGGGAGGGCGGCGCTGAAGCTTTTTTT. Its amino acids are CASSLGEGGAEAFF.